This TCR beta chain is drawn from a study of OX40 agonist ivuxolimab in advanced cancers. Study details: People in dose escalation had one of these cancers: hepatocellular carcinoma, melanoma, renal cell or head and neck cancer. Three patients showed partial responses: one hepatocellular carcinoma and two cutaneous melanoma cases.

Study findings and constraints: The study observed clonal expansion of CD4+ and CD8+ blood T cells by week 6 at 0.1 to 3.0 mg/kg.

With autoimmune disease history or systemic immunosuppression, patients were excluded. The CDR3 totals 13 residues. Germline CDR1 KGHSH, CDR2 LQKENI. The V and J ends lost 6 bases and 2 bases respectively, with 10 bases between them. Clones were read by immunoSEQ multiplex PCR, and TCRdb kept only the in-frame ones, dropping some. This sample has about 59,000 clones, with 65% to 90% found just once. Points on this clone: Its antigen is not known.

This material consisted of CD4+ or CD8+ T cells sorted from blood, taken in a trial of the OX40 agonist ivuxolimab. The clonotype was recovered from an adult with an advanced solid tumor such as melanoma, head and neck, liver or kidney cancer. The V call is TRBV18, the J call TRBJ1-2; D not certain. CDR3 in amino acids: CASSLDGNYGYTF. CDR3 DNA sequence: TGTGCCAGCTCCCTGGACGGAAACTATGGCTACACCTTC.